This T cell receptor (beta chain) was captured in a study of blood T cell repertoires in COVID-19. Study summary: Both acute and convalescent COVID-19 samples were obtained from the United States, Italy and Spain. T cells, B-cell-depleted T cells, or PBMCs provided the cDNA or gDNA that served as material.

Sequencing used immunoSEQ multiplex PCR; TCRdb keeps in-frame clones, though not all of them. Counted here are about 120,000 clones, more than 75% occurring once; the ten biggest clones make up about 3.9%. The CDR3 covers 13 residues. Germline V CDR1 and CDR2: SGHDN, FVKESK. Losses at the gene ends were 7 bases for V and 3 bases for J; bases not matched to a gene: 3. The TCR comes from a man aged 60 to 75 with acute or convalescent COVID-19. The V gene is TRBV14, the J gene TRBJ2-1; 7 nucleotides agree with TRBD1. The specimen was peripheral blood. CDR3: CASNRDSYNEQFF. DNA for the CDR3: TGTGCCAGCAATCGGGACAGCTACAATGAGCAGTTCTTC. Full variable domain (remainder filled in from reference TRBV14 and TRBJ2-1): EAGVTQFPSHSVIEKGQTVTLRCDPISGHDNLYWYRRVMGKEIKFLLHFVKESKQDESGMPNNRFLAERTGGTYSTLKVQPAELEDSGVYFCASNRDSYNEQFFGPGTRLTVL.